These T cell receptor beta chains were read from a single sample in a study of cytomegalovirus exposure and HLA in healthy donors. Sequencing used immunoSEQ multiplex PCR; TCRdb keeps in-frame clones, though not all of them. The sample has approximately 150,000 clones; around 73% are singletons. What was sequenced was PBMCs. Receptors originate from a woman aged 18-30 years in good health and CMV-seropositive. CDR3s include the opening cysteine and the closing phenylalanine or tryptophan. A D gene is named only where the DNA matches it firmly. Size is omitted from some rows. Given values are once, few, many or a class for expanded clones.

J: TRBJ2-3
size: -
V: TRBV9
D: -
DNA: TGTGCCAGCAGCGTACCCTCACAGGGAGGGGACACAGATACGCAGTATTTT
CDR3: CASSVPSQGGDTDTQYF

J: TRBJ1-1
size: few
V: TRBV5-4
D: -
DNA: TGTGCCAGCAGCTCCACTATCGGCCCGAGGGAAGCTTTCTTT
CDR3: CASSSTIGPREAFF

J: TRBJ1-1
size: -
V: TRBV7-2
D: -
DNA: TGTGCCAGCAGCTTAGAGCAACAGTCGACTGAAGCTTTCTTT
CDR3: CASSLEQQSTEAFF

J: TRBJ1-6
size: -
V: TRBV18
D: TRBD1
DNA: TGTGCCAGCTCGGACGGACAGGGAGGGAATTCACCCCTCCACTTT
CDR3: CASSDGQGGNSPLHF

J: TRBJ2-5
size: -
V: TRBV6-5
D: -
DNA: TGTGCCAGCAGCCCGGACACCCGAGAGACCCAGTACTTC
CDR3: CASSPDTRETQYF

J: TRBJ2-7
size: -
V: TRBV11-1
D: TRBD1
DNA: TGTGCCAGCAGCTTGACAGGGGGCCCTCCTGAGGAGCAGTACTTC
CDR3: CASSLTGGPPEEQYF

J: TRBJ1-3
size: few
V: TRBV9
D: TRBD1
DNA: TGTGCCAGCAGCGCCAACAGGGGTGGAAACACCATATATTTT
CDR3: CASSANRGGNTIYF

J: TRBJ1-5
size: few
V: TRBV7-9
D: -
DNA: TGTGCCAGCAGCTTACTAGGAGATCAGCCCCAGCATTTT
CDR3: CASSLLGDQPQHF

J: TRBJ2-1
size: -
V: TRBV7-9
D: -
DNA: TGTGCCAGCAGCCCGTACAATGAGCAGTTCTTC
CDR3: CASSPYNEQFF

J: TRBJ1-2
size: -
V: TRBV6-5
D: -
DNA: TGTGCCAGCTCGGTCGCCCTCAACTATGGCTACACCTTC
CDR3: CASSVALNYGYTF

J: TRBJ1-5
size: few
V: TRBV6-1
D: -
DNA: TGTGCCAGCAGTGGACGGGAAGGTCAGCCCCAGCATTTT
CDR3: CASSGREGQPQHF

J: TRBJ2-7
size: -
V: TRBV2
D: -
DNA: TGTGCCAGCAGCGAACGGGGGAGGAACTACGAGCAGTACTTC
CDR3: CASSERGRNYEQYF

J: TRBJ1-5
size: -
V: TRBV6-1
D: -
DNA: TGTGCCAGCAGTGAGGGACTCGATTCTTATCAGCCCCAGCATTTT
CDR3: CASSEGLDSYQPQHF

J: TRBJ1-2
size: -
V: TRBV4-3
D: -
DNA: TGCGCCAGCAGCCAAGAAACAGATTATGGCTACACCTTC
CDR3: CASSQETDYGYTF

J: TRBJ1-2
size: -
V: TRBV5-8
D: -
DNA: TGTGCCAGCAGCAAAGGGGGTTTCAACTATGGCTACACCTTC
CDR3: CASSKGGFNYGYTF

J: TRBJ1-5
size: -
V: TRBV27
D: -
DNA: TGTGCCAGCAGCCCCACGAGTGTGCAGCCCCAGCATTTT
CDR3: CASSPTSVQPQHF

J: TRBJ2-1
size: -
V: TRBV6-1
D: TRBD2
DNA: TGTGCCAGCAGTGAAGGGGCTAGCGGGGGACCGAATGAGCAGTTCTTC
CDR3: CASSEGASGGPNEQFF

J: TRBJ1-2
size: -
V: TRBV12-2
D: -
DNA: TGTGCAAGTCGCTTAGCGGGACAGGGGGGTGGCTACACCTTC
CDR3: CASRLAGQGGGYTF

J: TRBJ2-7
size: -
V: TRBV7-9
D: TRBD2
DNA: TGTGCCAGCAGCTTACTAGCGGGGCCCGGGGAGCAGTACTTC
CDR3: CASSLLAGPGEQYF

J: TRBJ1-2
size: -
V: TRBV7-9
D: TRBD1
DNA: TGTTCCAGCAGCTTAGTGATGGGGGACAGCTATGGCTACACCTTC
CDR3: CSSSLVMGDSYGYTF

J: TRBJ1-4
size: -
V: TRBV30
D: TRBD1
DNA: TGTGCCTGGACACAGGGGGCTCTAACTAATGAAAAACTGTTTTTT
CDR3: CAWTQGALTNEKLFF

J: TRBJ1-1
size: -
V: TRBV6-1
D: -
DNA: TGTGCCAGCGGGACACTGACGAACACTGAAGCTTTCTTT
CDR3: CASGTLTNTEAFF

J: TRBJ1-4
size: -
V: TRBV28
D: TRBD1
DNA: TGTGCCAGCAGTTCAACAGGGGCAGCATCTAATGAAAAACTGTTTTTT
CDR3: CASSSTGAASNEKLFF

J: TRBJ2-5
size: -
V: TRBV7-6
D: TRBD2
DNA: TGTGCCAGCAGCTTAATTGCTAGCGGGGGTTCCCAAGAGACCCAGTACTTC
CDR3: CASSLIASGGSQETQYF

J: TRBJ1-6
size: few
V: TRBV6-6
D: TRBD1
DNA: TGTGCCAGCAGTACAACAGGGGAACGAGACAATTCACCCCTCCACTTT
CDR3: CASSTTGERDNSPLHF

J: TRBJ2-7
size: -
V: TRBV13
D: -
DNA: TGTGCCAGCAGCTCGAGTCGGGACTCGTACGAGCAGTACTTC
CDR3: CASSSSRDSYEQYF

J: TRBJ1-3
size: -
V: TRBV7-9
D: TRBD1
DNA: TGTGCCAGCAGCTGGGGACAGCCTGGAAACACCATATATTTT
CDR3: CASSWGQPGNTIYF

J: TRBJ2-3
size: -
V: TRBV7-9
D: TRBD2
DNA: TGTGCCAGCAGCGGTACTAGCGGGGGGGGGCCCACAGATACGCAGTATTTT
CDR3: CASSGTSGGGPTDTQYF

J: TRBJ2-3
size: -
V: TRBV30
D: TRBD2
DNA: TGTGCCTGGAGTGTACTAGCGGGGTCAGATACGCAGTATTTT
CDR3: CAWSVLAGSDTQYF

J: TRBJ2-7
size: -
V: TRBV7-2
D: TRBD1
DNA: TGTGCCAGCAGCTTAAGGTCGACAGGGACGAGCGAGCAGTACTTC
CDR3: CASSLRSTGTSEQYF

J: TRBJ1-1
size: -
V: TRBV7-2
D: TRBD1
DNA: TGTGCCAGCAGCTCCCGACAGGGTAGCACTGAAGCTTTCTTT
CDR3: CASSSRQGSTEAFF

J: TRBJ2-6
size: few
V: TRBV5-1
D: TRBD1
DNA: TGCGCCAGCAGGTCCGGGACAGGTGACTCTGGGGCCAACGTCCTGACTTTC
CDR3: CASRSGTGDSGANVLTF